This paragraph reports one T cell receptor (beta chain). These data originate in a study of blood T cell repertoires in COVID-19. Study-level information: COVID-19 samples collected from the United States, Italy and Spain covered acute and convalescent phases.

Produced via immunoSEQ multiplex PCR; TCRdb's table is partial and in-frame only. The sample holds around 200,000 clones, around nine tenths seen once. The J segment lost 3 bases and the V segment lost 2 bases, leaving 9 bases of the junction unmatched. Germline V gene data show CDR1 as SGDLS and CDR2 as YYNGEE. CDR3 length equals 16 residues. The chain combines TRBV9 with TRBJ2-7; 9 nucleotides align to TRBD1. The clonotype comes from a man between 60 and 75 years old who had recovered from COVID-19. The sample was peripheral blood. CDR3 protein: CASSVGTGQGSYEQYF. DNA for the CDR3: TGTGCCAGCAGCGTGGGGACCGGACAGGGGAGCTACGAGCAGTACTTC. The complete variable domain, with remaining parts taken from reference TRBV9 and TRBJ2-7, reads DSGVTQTPKHLITATGQRVTLRCSPRSGDLSVYWYQQSLDQGLQFLIQYYNGEERAKGNILERFSAQQFPDLHSELNLSSLELGDSALYFCASSVGTGQGSYEQYFGPGTRLTVT.